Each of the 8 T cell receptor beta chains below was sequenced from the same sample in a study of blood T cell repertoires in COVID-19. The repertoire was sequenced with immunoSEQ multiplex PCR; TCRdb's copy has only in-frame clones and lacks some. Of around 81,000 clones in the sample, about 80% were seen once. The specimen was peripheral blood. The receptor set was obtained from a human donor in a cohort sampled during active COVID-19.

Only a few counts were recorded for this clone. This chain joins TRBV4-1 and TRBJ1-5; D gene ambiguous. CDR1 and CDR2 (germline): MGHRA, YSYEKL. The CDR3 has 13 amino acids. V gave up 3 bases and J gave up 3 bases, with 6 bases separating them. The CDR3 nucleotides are TGCGCCAGCAGCCACTGGCTCAATCAGCCCCAGCATTTT. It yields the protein CASSHWLNQPQHF.

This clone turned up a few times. The CDR3 here is CASSRTSGGGAYNEQFF. The CDR3 DNA reads as TGCGCCAGCAGCAGGACTAGCGGGGGAGGAGCCTACAATGAGCAGTTCTTC. The genes are TRBV10-2 and TRBJ2-1; 13 nucleotides align to TRBD2. Germline loops: CDR1 WSHSY, CDR2 SAAADI. The CDR3 contains 17 residues. Trimming removed 6 bases from V and 2 bases from J; junction bases left unmatched: 7.

The CDR3 DNA reads as TGTGCCAGCAGCTTAGCGCTAGGGGGCTCTGGGGCCAACGTCCTGACTTTC. It is translated as CASSLALGGSGANVLTF. J is TRBJ2-6 and V is TRBV7-2; D perhaps matches TRBD1 (6 bases). The CDR3 has 17 residues. Germline V lookup: CDR1 SGHTA, CDR2 FQGNSA. V lost 0 bases and J lost 0, with 9 bases in between. The variable domain in full, with the rest retrieved from reference TRBV7-2 and TRBJ2-6, is GAGVSQSPSNKVTEKGKDVELRCDPISGHTALYWYRQSLGQGLEFLIYFQGNSAPDKSGLPSDRFSAERTGGSVSTLTIQRTQQEDSAVYLCASSLALGGSGANVLTFGAGSRLTVL.

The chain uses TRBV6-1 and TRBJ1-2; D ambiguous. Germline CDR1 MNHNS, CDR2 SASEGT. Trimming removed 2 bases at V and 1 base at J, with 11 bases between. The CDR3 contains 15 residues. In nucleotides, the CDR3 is TGTGCCAGCAGTGAACTTGGAGGGATTAACTATGGCTACACCTTC. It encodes CASSELGGINYGYTF.

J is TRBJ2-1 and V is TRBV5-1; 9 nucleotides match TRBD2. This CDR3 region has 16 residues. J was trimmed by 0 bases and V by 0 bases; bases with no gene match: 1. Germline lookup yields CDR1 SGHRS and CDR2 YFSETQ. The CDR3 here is CASSLVAGASYNEQFF. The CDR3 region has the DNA TGCGCCAGCAGCTTGGTAGCGGGGGCCTCCTACAATGAGCAGTTCTTC.

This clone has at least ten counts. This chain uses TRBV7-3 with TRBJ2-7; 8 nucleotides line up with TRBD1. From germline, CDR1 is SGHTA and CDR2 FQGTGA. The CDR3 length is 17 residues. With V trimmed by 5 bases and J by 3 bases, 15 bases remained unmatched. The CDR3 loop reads CASSPFERTGMGYEQYF. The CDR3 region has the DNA TGTGCCAGCAGCCCCTTCGAACGGACAGGGATGGGCTACGAGCAGTACTTC.

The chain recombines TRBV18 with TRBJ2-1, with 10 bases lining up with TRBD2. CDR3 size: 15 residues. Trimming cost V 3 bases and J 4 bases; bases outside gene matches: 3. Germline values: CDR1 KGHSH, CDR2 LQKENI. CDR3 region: CASSPWTSGYNEQFF. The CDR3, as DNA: TGTGCCAGCTCACCGTGGACTAGCGGATACAATGAGCAGTTCTTC.

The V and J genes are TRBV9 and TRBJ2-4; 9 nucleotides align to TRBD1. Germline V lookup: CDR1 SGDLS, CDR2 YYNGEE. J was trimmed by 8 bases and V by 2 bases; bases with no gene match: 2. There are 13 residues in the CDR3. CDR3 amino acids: CASSVRQGDIQYF. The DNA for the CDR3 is TGTGCCAGCAGCGTCCGACAGGGGGACATTCAGTACTTC.